This record looks at one TCR beta chain sequence and its context. The data were taken from a study of OX40 agonist ivuxolimab in advanced cancers. In the study overall: The dose-escalation cohort was around 83% male, with a mean age of approximately 62 years, ranging about 20 to 85.

Profiling relied on immunoSEQ multiplex PCR, and the TCRdb table lists in-frame clones only, not all of them. The data hold fewer than 70,000 clones, with around three quarters observed a single time. The sample was CD4+ or CD8+ T cells sorted from blood, taken in a trial of the OX40 agonist ivuxolimab. This TCR derives from an adult with an advanced solid tumor such as melanoma, head and neck, liver or kidney cancer.

The CDR3 DNA reads as TGTGCCTGGAAAAGGGGCAACTCTGGAAACACCATATATTTT. Its protein is CAWKRGNSGNTIYF. The gene calls are TRBV30 and TRBJ1-3; the D gene is possibly TRBD1 (5 bases). CDR1 and CDR2 from the germline V gene are GTSNPN and SVGIG (reference sequence). The CDR3 consists of 14 residues. Trimming removed 4 bases at V and 0 bases at J, with 10 bases between.